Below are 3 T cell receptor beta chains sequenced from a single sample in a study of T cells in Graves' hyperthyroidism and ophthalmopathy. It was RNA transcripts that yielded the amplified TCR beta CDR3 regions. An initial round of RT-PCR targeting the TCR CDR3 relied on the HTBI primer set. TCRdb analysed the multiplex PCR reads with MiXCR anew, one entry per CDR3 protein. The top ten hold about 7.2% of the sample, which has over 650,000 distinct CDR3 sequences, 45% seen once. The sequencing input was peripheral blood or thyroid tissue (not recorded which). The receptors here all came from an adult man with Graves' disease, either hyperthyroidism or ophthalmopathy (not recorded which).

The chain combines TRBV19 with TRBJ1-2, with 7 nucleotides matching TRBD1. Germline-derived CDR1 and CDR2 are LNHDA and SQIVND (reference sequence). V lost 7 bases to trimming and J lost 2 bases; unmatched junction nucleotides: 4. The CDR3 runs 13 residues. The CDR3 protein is CASNIQGNYGYTF. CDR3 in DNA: TGTGCCAGTAACATACAGGGGAACTATGGCTACACCTTC.

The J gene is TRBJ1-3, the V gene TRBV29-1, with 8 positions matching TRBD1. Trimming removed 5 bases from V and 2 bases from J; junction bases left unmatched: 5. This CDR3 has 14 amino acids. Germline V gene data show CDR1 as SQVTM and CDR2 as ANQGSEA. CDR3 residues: CSVLNRGTGNTIYF. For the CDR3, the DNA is TGCAGCGTTCTAAACAGGGGGACTGGAAACACCATATATTTT.

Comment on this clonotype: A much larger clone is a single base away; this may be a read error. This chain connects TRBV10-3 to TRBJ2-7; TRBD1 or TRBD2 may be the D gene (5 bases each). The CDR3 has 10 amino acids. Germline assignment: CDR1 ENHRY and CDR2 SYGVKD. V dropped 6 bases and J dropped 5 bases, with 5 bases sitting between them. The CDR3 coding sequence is TGTGCCATCAGGGGGGACGAGCAGTACTTC. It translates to CAIRGDEQYF.